The text below deals with one TCR beta chain. UMIs were included in TCR beta cDNA generated by 5'RACE template switching. No DNA is given; TCRdb re-called the 5' RACE reads and lists each CDR3 protein once. The table lists more than 90,000 distinct CDR3 sequences, with under 20% in the top ten. Germline V gene lookup returns CDR1 MNHNS and CDR2 SASEGT. CDR3 length: 15 amino acids. These data are taken from a study of T cells expressing NK-cell markers. At the level of the study: All TCR beta repertoires analysed originated from sorted CD3+CD56+NKG2C+, CD3+CD56+NKG2C- and CD3+CD56-NKG2C+ T cells.

V gene TRBV6-1 combines with J gene TRBJ1-3. This receptor was taken from a woman between 18 and 75 years old in good health. Input material: blood T cells: a sorted CD56 or NKG2C T cell subset, CD4+ or CD8+ T cells, or bulk PBMC T cells (not recorded which). This chain's CDR3 is CASSDEQISGNTIYF.